Given below is one T cell receptor (beta chain) in context. The antigen is not known. The data belong to a study of T cell responses to AZD1222 COVID-19 vaccine. The study's findings and limits: Mostly white British, mostly female donors; authors suggested clonal diversity may be underestimated. With dominance at 160-218 and 743-854, vaccine-associated CD4 TCRs spanned spike.

The assay was immunoSEQ multiplex PCR, and TCRdb's table has in-frame clones only and misses some. The sample shows 150,000 or so clones, over 90% of them seen only once. V dropped 3 bases and J dropped 5; count of bases not matched to a gene: 13. The CDR3 loop spans 16 amino acids. Per the germline V gene, CDR1 is SGDLS and CDR2 is YYNGEE. The receptor was derived from an adult who received the AZD1222 COVID-19 vaccine. The sequences come from peripheral blood, collected 28 days after the second AZD1222 dose. V usage is TRBV9 and J usage is TRBJ2-7; 8 nucleotides line up with TRBD1. CDR3 amino acids: CASSASGGGWTDEQYF. The CDR3 DNA is TGTGCCAGCAGCGCGTCAGGGGGCGGGTGGACGGACGAGCAGTACTTC. Full variable domain (missing parts from reference TRBV9 and TRBJ2-7): DSGVTQTPKHLITATGQRVTLRCSPRSGDLSVYWYQQSLDQGLQFLIQYYNGEERAKGNILERFSAQQFPDLHSELNLSSLELGDSALYFCASSASGGGWTDEQYFGPGTRLTVT.